This T cell receptor beta chain emerged from a study of cytomegalovirus exposure and HLA in healthy donors (dated by TCRdb to about 2017). For the study in its entirety: An earlier analysis of some 620 of the donors reported about 260 Gb of sequence data and 100 million to 120 million unique TCR beta sequences obtained from roughly 170 million T cells. Besides the first cohort of roughly 700 subjects, a separate validation cohort made up of 95 to 150 different subjects was used. Several DR-DQ haplotypes were treated as single units for association and clustering because of strong linkage in the cohort. In an earlier analysis of roughly 580 of the donors, high-throughput TCR beta sequencing was used to judge whether each TCR beta V gene segment behaved as functional or pseudogenic. Genome-wide SNP genotypes for about three fifths of the roughly 670 donors were used in a later genetic analysis, which treated that subset as a discovery cohort. Class I and class II HLA loci were covered by the typing at four-digit resolution. Among about 400 genotyped donors of the cohort, an average of roughly 230,000 unique TCR beta nucleotide sequences was sequenced per donor, of which 15% to 20% were non-productive. Rather than drawing on any new phenotypic data, the later analysis identified candidate immune exposures from TCR beta sequences and the way those sequences occurred across donors. The aim of the study was to test whether cataloging public T cell receptors could identify signatures of past pathogen exposure. Of the roughly 400 genotyped donors, 81% were placed in the genetic ancestry cluster associated with self-reported Caucasian donors. Using immunosequencing, the study profiled T cell repertoires from 500 to 800 subjects and related those repertoires to cytomegalovirus serostatus. The number of typed donors differed by locus: about 629-630 for A, B, C, DRB1 and DQB1; 522 for DQA1; roughly 600 for DPA1; and about 450 for DPB1. Roughly 300 gigabases of sequencing data and approximately 92 million unique TCR sequences made up an early release that covered approximately 620 HLA-typed donors. The study combined high-throughput TCR immunosequencing, statistical association of individual TCRs with disease status, and machine learning to predict cytomegalovirus infection status. A later analysis re-examined previously published TCR beta repertoires from more than 650 donors and added high-resolution HLA genotyping to investigate patterns of TCR occurrence. Donor age, sex, ethnicity and CMV serostatus were collected together with the repertoire data. Every repertoire in the discovery cohort had been generated on one and the same sequencing platform. General conclusions and limits of the study: Because counts were too low, about 15 rarely observed V segments, including chromosome 9 orphons, were left out of the earlier analysis of 500 to 650 of the donors. It was suggested by the authors that the approach could potentially be generalized to other disease states and immunological phenotypes. An association between a missense DCLRE1C variant and V-gene and J-gene trimming of TCR beta chains was found in a later genetic analysis and replicated in an independent cohort. According to a later genetic analysis, donors in an Asian-associated ancestry cluster had fewer N-insertions in productive TCRs than the roughly 660-donor mean. In a later analysis, several top co-occurrence clusters were reported to appear linked to parvovirus B19, influenza, CMV and Epstein-Barr virus. A cluster of highly shared sequence variants was judged likely to represent a technical artifact of the sequencing pipeline. Strong co-occurrence of HLA alleles, especially DR and DQ, made assigning TCR associations to individual alleles difficult. Only TCR beta chains were sequenced in this cohort, and the absence of alpha or paired-chain data limited detectable features. In a later analysis, TCR association rates were found to vary across HLA loci, with the most associated TCRs seen for DRB1 alleles and the fewest for HLA-C alleles. Because HLA typing was unavailable for some donors at each locus, only the typed subset was used in association tests. In a later analysis, most CMV-associated TCR beta chains were found to appear HLA-restricted, with HLA associations seemingly driven largely by CMV exposure. The classifier was reported to diagnose cytomegalovirus status with high specificity and sensitivity in both the original cohort and the validation cohort. Most TCR sequences were observed very rarely across donors, whereas some public TCRs were present in many individuals. A later analysis found that HLA-associated TCR beta chains were more clonally expanded and had lower generation probabilities than equally common non-associated chains. Correlated functional status among segregating V segments might be attributable to linkage disequilibrium, but an unknown experimental factor could not be ruled out. A further reported finding was that TCR beta sequences accurately predicted the HLA-A and HLA-B alleles for most subjects in the first cohort. In vitro tests confirmed that a few of the cytomegalovirus-associated TCR beta chains recognize cytomegalovirus antigens. In an earlier analysis of roughly 560 of the donors, most TCR beta V segments were observed in productive rearrangements about 87% or about 30% of the time, broadly matching IMGT annotations. Some IMGT-functional V segments, including TRBV6-2 and TRBV6-3, could not be distinguished by the 87-base-pair reads and were therefore excluded. The study gave a list of some 150 TCR beta chains associated with cytomegalovirus. A later analysis associated approximately 17,000 TCR beta sequences with specific HLA alleles at a false discovery rate of 0.05. For the cohort, immune exposure information was limited to CMV serostatus. Sequencing depth was assumed to be roughly uniform across donors in the presence/absence analyses, though that assumption may not hold.

Worth noting for this clone: It lacks a known antigen. Per-base quality was not reported, and no clone a single base away is much larger than it.

The library was obtained by the immunoSEQ multiplex PCR assay. The multiplex PCR relied on a mix of 60 forward primers for TCR Vbeta segments and 13 reverse primers for TCR Jbeta segments. The CDR3 region of rearranged TCR beta genes was amplified from genomic DNA with a multiplex PCR assay. Amplified TCR beta libraries were sequenced as 87-base-pair reads on the Illumina HiSeq System. From the authors' description of their analysis: A later analysis counted approximately 74 million unique TCR beta chains across the 666 repertoires, and 9.5 million to 11 million of these chains were shared by at least two donors. To remove PCR and sequencing errors, raw reads were error-corrected and collapsed into unique sequences using a nearest-neighbor algorithm that merged closely related sequences. CDR3 sequences were aligned to IMGT reference sequences to assign V, D and J gene segments. For a sequence to be retained, a match of at least six nucleotides was required to both a V gene segment and a J gene segment. Rearrangements were classified as productive when the CDR3 lacked stop codons and remained in frame with V and J, and all other rearrangements were classified as non-productive. Following IMGT convention, CDR3 was defined as the stretch from the second conserved V-encoded cysteine to the conserved J-encoded phenylalanine. The earlier analysis of more than 450 of the donors excluded sequences that lacked an unambiguous match to a single V gene segment. In an earlier analysis of some 590 of the donors, a V segment was called functional when productive rearrangements were above 56.7%, and segregating when the standard deviation between donors exceeded 5%. A statistical classification framework was developed to diagnose cytomegalovirus status using the catalog of TCR beta chain sequences. In a later analysis, V and J genes were assigned by comparing TCR nucleotide sequences against IMGT/GENE-DB human TR gene sequences. In a later analysis, CDR3 sequences and most-parsimonious VDJ recombination scenarios were assigned using the TCRdist pipeline. In a later analysis, every TCR beta chain was defined by the combination of its CDR3 amino acid sequence and its V-gene family, and reads without a unique V-gene family were dropped. As a way to deal with suspected cross-contamination and a sequencing artifact, a later analysis dropped 450 to 600 nucleotide sequences that were highly shared and had low generation probability. In a later analysis, a clonal expansion index for each public chain was calculated from normalized within-repertoire ranks of inferred template counts. A later analysis computed generation probabilities with a VDJ recombination model fitted to out-of-frame rearrangements, and checked the results against IGoR. Hypergeometric tests were used in a later analysis to score TCR-TCR, TCR-HLA and TCR-CMV co-occurrence, with a repertoire-size bias correction applied to the TCR pairs. False discovery rates were estimated in a later analysis by permuting HLA or CMV assignments 20 times. A later analysis grouped co-occurring TCRs with DBSCAN, adding TCRdist sequence similarity when clustering within HLA-allele-positive subsets. Repertoires with fewer than 30,000 or more than 120,000 public chains, plus five repertoires with anomalous nucleotide sharing, were excluded from co-occurrence clustering. The immuneACCESS repertoire file appears here via TCRdb, limited to in-frame rearrangements. These files lack a portion of the clones; in checked studies, under half of the deficit traces to unresolved V genes, and the cause of the others is not known. The D gene and trimming were derived from the DNA, and the V and J assignments and clone size from that table. A total of about 200,000 clones appear in this sample, 80% to 85% of them only once. 5.5% to 7% of the sample goes to the ten largest clones.

The cohort comprised under 700 healthy bone marrow donors. At the time of sampling, all cohort members were nominally healthy, though unrecorded immune exposures were likely present. The donor was CMV seropositive and belonged to the group of 250 to 300 seropositive cohort members. Every donor gave a peripheral blood sample, and the peripheral blood mononuclear cells from that sample were used for TCR beta sequencing. The Qiagen DNeasy Blood Extraction Kit was used to extract genomic DNA from the blood cell samples. Trimmed from V: 0 bases; trimmed from J: 8 bases; junction bases lacking a gene match: 7. For CDR1 and CDR2, the germline V gene lists SGHVS and FNYEAQ. The CDR3 measures 16 amino acids from cysteine to phenylalanine. CDR3 DNA only is kept here, 48 bases in frame from base 1.

Sequencing input: PBMCs. The TCR comes from a woman aged 45-59 years in good health and CMV-seropositive. Recombination connected TRBV7-6 to TRBJ1-2; the central 12 bases match TRBD1. Here is the DNA: TGTGCCAGCAGCTTAGCGCCGGGACAGGGGGCCAGGGGCTACACCTTC. The translation is CASSLAPGQGARGYTF.